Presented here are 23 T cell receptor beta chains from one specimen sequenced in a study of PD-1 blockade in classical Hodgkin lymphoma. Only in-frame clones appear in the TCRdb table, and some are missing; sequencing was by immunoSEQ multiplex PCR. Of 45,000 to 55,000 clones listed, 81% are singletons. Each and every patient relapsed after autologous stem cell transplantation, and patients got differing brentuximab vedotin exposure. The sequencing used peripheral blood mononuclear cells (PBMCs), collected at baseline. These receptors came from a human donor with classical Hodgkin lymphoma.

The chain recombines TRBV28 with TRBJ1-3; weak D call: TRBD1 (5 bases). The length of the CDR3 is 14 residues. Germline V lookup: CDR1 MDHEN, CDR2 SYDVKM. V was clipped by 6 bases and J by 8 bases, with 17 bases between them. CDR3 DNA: TGTGCCAGCAGCCCGACAGCACCTCAGGACACCATATATTTT. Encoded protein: CASSPTAPQDTIYF.

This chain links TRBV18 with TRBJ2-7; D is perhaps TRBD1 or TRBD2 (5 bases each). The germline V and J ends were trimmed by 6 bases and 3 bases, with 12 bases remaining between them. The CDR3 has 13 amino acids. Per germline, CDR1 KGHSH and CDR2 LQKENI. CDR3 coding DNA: TGTGCCAGCTCTGCTACTAGGGGCTACGAGCAGTACGTC. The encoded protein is CASSATRGYEQYV.

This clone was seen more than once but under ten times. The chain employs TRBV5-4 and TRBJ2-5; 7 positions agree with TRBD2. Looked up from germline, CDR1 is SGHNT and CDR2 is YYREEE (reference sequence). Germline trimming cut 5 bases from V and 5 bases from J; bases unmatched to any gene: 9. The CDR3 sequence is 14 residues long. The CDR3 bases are TGTGCCAGCAGGATCTGGGGGGGGTTCGAGACCCAGTACTTC. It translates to CASRIWGGFETQYF.

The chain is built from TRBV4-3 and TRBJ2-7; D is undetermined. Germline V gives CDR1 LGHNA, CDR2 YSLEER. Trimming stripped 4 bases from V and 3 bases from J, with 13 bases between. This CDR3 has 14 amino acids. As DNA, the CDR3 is TGCGCCAGCAGCCGCCAAAGGTCATTCTACGAGCAGTACTTC. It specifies CASSRQRSFYEQYF.

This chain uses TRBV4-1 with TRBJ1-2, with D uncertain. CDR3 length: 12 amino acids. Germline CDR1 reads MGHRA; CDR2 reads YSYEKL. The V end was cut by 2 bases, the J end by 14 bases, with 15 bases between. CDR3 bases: TGCGCCAGCAGCCAAATAGGGCCTCCGGATACCTTC. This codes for CASSQIGPPDTF.

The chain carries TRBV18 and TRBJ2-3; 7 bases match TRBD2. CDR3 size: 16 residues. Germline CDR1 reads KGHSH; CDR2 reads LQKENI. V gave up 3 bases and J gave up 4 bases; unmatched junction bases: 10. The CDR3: CASSPPSGTVPDTQYF. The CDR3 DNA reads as TGTGCCAGCTCACCCCCCAGCGGGACCGTACCAGATACGCAGTATTTT.

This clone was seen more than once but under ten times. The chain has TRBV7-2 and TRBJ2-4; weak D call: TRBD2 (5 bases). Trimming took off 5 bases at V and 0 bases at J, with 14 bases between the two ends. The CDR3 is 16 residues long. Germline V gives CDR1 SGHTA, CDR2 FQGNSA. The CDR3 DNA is TGTGCCAGCAGCCCCTTGACTAACCTAGCCAAAAACATTCAGTACTTC. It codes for CASSPLTNLAKNIQYF. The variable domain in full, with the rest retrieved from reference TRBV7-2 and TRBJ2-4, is GAGVSQSPSNKVTEKGKDVELRCDPISGHTALYWYRQSLGQGLEFLIYFQGNSAPDKSGLPSDRFSAERTGGSVSTLTIQRTQQEDSAVYLCASSPLTNLAKNIQYFGAGTRLSVL.

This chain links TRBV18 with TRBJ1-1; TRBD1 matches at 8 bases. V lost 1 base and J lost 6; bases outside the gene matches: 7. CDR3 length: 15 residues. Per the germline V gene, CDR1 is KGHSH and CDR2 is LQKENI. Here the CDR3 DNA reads TGTGCCAGCTCACCACGGACAGGGCAAGGGGCTGAAGCTTTCTTT. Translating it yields CASSPRTGQGAEAFF.

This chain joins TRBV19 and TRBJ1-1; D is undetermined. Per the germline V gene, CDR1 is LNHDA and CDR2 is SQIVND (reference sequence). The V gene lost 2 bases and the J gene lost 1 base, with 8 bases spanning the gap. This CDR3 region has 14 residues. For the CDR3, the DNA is TGTGCCAGTAGTATAAGTCCAGAGAACACTGAAGCTTTCTTT. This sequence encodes CASSISPENTEAFF.

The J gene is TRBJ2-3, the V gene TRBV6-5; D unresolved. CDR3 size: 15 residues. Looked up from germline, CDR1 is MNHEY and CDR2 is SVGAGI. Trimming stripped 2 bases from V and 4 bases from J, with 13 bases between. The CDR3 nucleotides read TGTGCCAGCAGTTACGGCCCCTTGAACCCAGATACGCAGTATTTT. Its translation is CASSYGPLNPDTQYF.

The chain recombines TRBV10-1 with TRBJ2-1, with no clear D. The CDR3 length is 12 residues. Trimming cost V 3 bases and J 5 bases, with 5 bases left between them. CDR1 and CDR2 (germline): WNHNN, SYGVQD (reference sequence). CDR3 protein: CASSEGNNEQFF. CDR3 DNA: TGCGCCAGCAGTGAAGGAAACAATGAGCAGTTCTTC.

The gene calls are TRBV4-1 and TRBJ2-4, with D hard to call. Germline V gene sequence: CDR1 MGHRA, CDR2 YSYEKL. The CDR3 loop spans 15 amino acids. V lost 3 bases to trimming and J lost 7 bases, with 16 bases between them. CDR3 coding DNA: TGCGCCAGCAGCCAGGTGAGGACCTCCGAGAACATTCAGTACTTC. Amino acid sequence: CASSQVRTSENIQYF.

CDR3: CASSLGYYPGGTGELFF. CDR3 nucleotides: TGTGCCAGCAGCTTAGGATACTACCCGGGTGGCACCGGGGAGCTGTTTTTT. V is TRBV11-3 and J is TRBJ2-2; D is uncertain. Trimming removed 1 base from V and 4 bases from J, with 16 bases in between. The CDR3 is made up of 17 amino acids. Germline V gene sequence: CDR1 SGHNT, CDR2 YENEEA.

DNA for the CDR3: TGCGCCAGCAGCCAAGACCCGTTAAGGACCGGGGAGCTGTTTTTT. Its translation: CASSQDPLRTGELFF. The J gene is TRBJ2-2, the V gene TRBV4-3; no definite D call. V lost 0 bases to trimming and J lost 5 bases, with 10 bases between them. The CDR3 consists of 15 residues. Germline CDR1 and CDR2: LGHNA and YSLEER.

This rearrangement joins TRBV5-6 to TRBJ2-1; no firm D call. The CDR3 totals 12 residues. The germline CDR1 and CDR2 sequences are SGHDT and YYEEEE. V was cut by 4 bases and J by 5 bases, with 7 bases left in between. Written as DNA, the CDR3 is TGTGCCAGCAGCCTCATGGACAATGAGCAGTTCTTC. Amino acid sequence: CASSLMDNEQFF.

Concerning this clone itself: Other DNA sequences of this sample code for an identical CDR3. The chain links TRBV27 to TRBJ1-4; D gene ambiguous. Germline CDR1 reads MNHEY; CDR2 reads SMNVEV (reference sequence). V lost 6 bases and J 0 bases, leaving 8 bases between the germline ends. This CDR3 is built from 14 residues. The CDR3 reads CASSGGATNEKLFF. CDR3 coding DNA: TGTGCCAGCAGCGGCGGCGCAACTAATGAAAAACTGTTTTTT.

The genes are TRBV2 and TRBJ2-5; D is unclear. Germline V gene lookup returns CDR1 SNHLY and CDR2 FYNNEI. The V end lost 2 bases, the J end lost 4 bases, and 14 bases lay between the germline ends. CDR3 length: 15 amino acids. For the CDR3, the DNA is TGTGCCAGCAGTGAACTCGACCGGTTCGCAGAGACCCAGTACTTC. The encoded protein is CASSELDRFAETQYF.

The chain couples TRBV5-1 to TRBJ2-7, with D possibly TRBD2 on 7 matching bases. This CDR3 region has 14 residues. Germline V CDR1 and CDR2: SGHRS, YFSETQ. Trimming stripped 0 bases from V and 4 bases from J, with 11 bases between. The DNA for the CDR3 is TGCGCCAGCAGCTTGGAGGGGGGACTATACGAGCAGTACTTC. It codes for CASSLEGGLYEQYF.

CDR3 residues: CASSEWMDVLGNEKLFF. DNA of the CDR3: TGTGCCAGCAGTGAATGGATGGACGTACTAGGTAATGAAAAACTGTTTTTT. This rearrangement joins TRBV6-1 to TRBJ1-4; D gene unclear. Germline lookup yields CDR1 MNHNS and CDR2 SASEGT. The CDR3 spans 17 residues. Trimming pared 2 bases from V and 4 bases from J, leaving 17 bases between.

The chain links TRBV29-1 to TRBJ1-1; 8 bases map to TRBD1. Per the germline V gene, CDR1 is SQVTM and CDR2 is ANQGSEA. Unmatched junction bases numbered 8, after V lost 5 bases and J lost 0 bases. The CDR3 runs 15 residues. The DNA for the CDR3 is TGCAGCGTTACAAGGACAGGGACGATGAACACTGAAGCTTTCTTT. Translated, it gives CSVTRTGTMNTEAFF.

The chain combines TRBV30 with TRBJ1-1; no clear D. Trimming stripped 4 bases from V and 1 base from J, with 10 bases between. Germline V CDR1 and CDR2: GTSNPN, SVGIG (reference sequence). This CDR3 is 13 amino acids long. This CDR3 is CAWTPGENTEAFF. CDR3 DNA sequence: TGTGCCTGGACCCCAGGAGAGAACACTGAAGCTTTCTTT.

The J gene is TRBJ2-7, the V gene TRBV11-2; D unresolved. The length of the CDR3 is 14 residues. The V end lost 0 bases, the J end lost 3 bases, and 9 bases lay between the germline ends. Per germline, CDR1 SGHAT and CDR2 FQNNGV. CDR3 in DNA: TGTGCCAGCAGCTTAGAAAGACGACGCTACGAGCAGTACTTC. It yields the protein CASSLERRRYEQYF.

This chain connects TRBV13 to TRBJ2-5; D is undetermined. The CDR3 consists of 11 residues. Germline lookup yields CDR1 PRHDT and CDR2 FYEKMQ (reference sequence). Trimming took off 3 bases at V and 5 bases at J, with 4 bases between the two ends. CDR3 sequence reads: CASSFGETQYF. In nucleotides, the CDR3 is TGTGCCAGCAGCTTCGGCGAGACCCAGTACTTC.